The 4 T cell receptor beta chains below all came from one sample that was sequenced in a study of early T cells in non-severe SARS-CoV-2 infection. In TCRdb, the 5' RACE reads were re-called with MiXCR into one record per CDR3 protein. The sample comprises 100,000 to 120,000 distinct CDR3 sequences, roughly 12% of which are singletons, and approximately 4% rests with the top ten. The material was whole blood, obtained at baseline. The receptor set was obtained from an adult who was a healthcare worker with PCR-confirmed SARS-CoV-2 infection or an uninfected control (not recorded which).

This clonotype occurred a few times. In DNA form, the CDR3 reads TGCGCCAGCAGCCACCCGGGACTAGCGGCCTCACGGGGGCAAGAGACCCAGTACTTC. Translating it yields CASSHPGLAASRGQETQYF. The chain carries TRBV4-1 and TRBJ2-5, with TRBD2 matching 11 bases. V was clipped by 3 bases and J by 2 bases; unmatched bases: 14. In germline, CDR1 is MGHRA, CDR2 YSYEKL. The CDR3 sequence is 19 residues long.

This clonotype has just a few counts. J is TRBJ2-1 and V is TRBV6-4; D possibly corresponds to TRBD1 (6 bases). Germline CDR1 is MRHNA and CDR2 is SNTAGT. CDR3 size: 12 residues. The germline V and J ends were trimmed by 4 bases and 9 bases, with 10 bases remaining between them. The CDR3 DNA reads TGTGCCAGCAGTGCCCAGGGGTCTGAGCAGTTCTTC. This gives the protein CASSAQGSEQFF.

This clonotype appeared many times. The chain recombines TRBV11-3 with TRBJ2-1, with 7 bases aligning to TRBD2. The ends lost 5 bases at V and 4 bases at J; junction bases unmatched: 5. CDR1 and CDR2 from the germline V gene are SGHNT and YENEEA. This CDR3 comprises 14 residues. The CDR3: CASSTRAGYNEQFF. The CDR3 region has the DNA TGTGCCAGCAGCACCCGAGCGGGGTACAATGAGCAGTTCTTC.

There are a few counts of this clonotype. The J gene is TRBJ1-6, the V gene TRBV6-5, with D uncertain. Per the germline V gene, CDR1 is MNHEY and CDR2 is SVGAGI. V lost 1 base, J lost 5 bases, and 21 bases lay in between. The CDR3 is 19 residues long. This CDR3 reads CASSYLRQAIIGHNSPLHF. The CDR3 bases are TGTGCCAGCAGTTACTTGCGGCAGGCGATTATTGGCCATAATTCACCCCTCCACTTT.